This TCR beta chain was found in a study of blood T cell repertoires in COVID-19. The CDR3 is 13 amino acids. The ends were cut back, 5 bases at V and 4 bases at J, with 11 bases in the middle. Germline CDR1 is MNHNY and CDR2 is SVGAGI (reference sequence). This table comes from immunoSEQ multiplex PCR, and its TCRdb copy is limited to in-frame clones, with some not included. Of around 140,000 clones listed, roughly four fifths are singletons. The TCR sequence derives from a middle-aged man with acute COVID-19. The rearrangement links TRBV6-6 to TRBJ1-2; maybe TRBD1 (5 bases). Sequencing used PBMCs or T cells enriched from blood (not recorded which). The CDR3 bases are TGTGCCAGCAGTCTAGGACAAACCTATGGCTACACCTTC. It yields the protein CASSLGQTYGYTF.